This TCR beta chain comes out of a study of blood T cell repertoires in COVID-19. Looking at the study overall: COVID-19 samples from acute and convalescent phases originated in the United States, Italy and Spain. T cells, B-cell-depleted T cells, or PBMCs provided the cDNA or gDNA that served as material.

The CDR3 has 15 amino acids. Germline CDR1 is SGHTA and CDR2 is FQGTGA. The V gene end was trimmed by 1 base and the J gene end by 5 bases; junction bases not matched to a gene: 6. How the authors handled the data: Counts of nucleated cells, estimated from reference gene primer amplification, were obtained. Here immunoSEQ multiplex PCR was the method, and the copy in TCRdb shows in-frame clones only, minus some. Clone size and V and J calls were adopted from that table, with D and trimming inferred from the DNA. The top ten hold around 7.5% of the sample, which has some 180,000 clones, 85% to 90% seen once.

The origin of this receptor is a woman aged 60-75 years with acute or convalescent COVID-19. The chain joins TRBV7-3 to TRBJ1-1; 8 nucleotides align to TRBD1. Sequencing was carried out using peripheral blood. The CDR3 nucleotides are TGTGCCAGCAGCTTAATGGGGCAGGGGGCAACTGAAGCTTTCTTT. It specifies CASSLMGQGATEAFF.